This TCR beta chain was profiled in a study of cytomegalovirus exposure and HLA in healthy donors. The PCR employed 60 Vbeta primers together with 13 Jbeta primers. Assay used: immunoSEQ multiplex PCR; TCRdb lists only in-frame clones, some missing. Of approximately 110,000 clones listed, about 80% are singletons. Study results and limitations: For most TCR beta V segments, an earlier analysis put the productive rate at about 90% or about 30% of the time. Reportedly, a later analysis found an Asian-associated ancestry cluster had fewer N-insertions than the roughly 700-donor mean. A later analysis linked a missense variant in DCLRE1C to the trimming of TCR beta V and J genes.

In regard to this clone: As yet, its antigen is unknown.

CDR1 SEHNR and CDR2 FQNEAQ come from the germline V gene (reference sequence). CDR3 size: 15 residues. V was trimmed by 5 bases and J by 0 bases, leaving 14 bases between them. The receptor was isolated from a man aged 40-49 years in good health and CMV-seronegative. The sample taken for sequencing was PBMCs. The chain couples TRBV7-9 to TRBJ2-7; possibly TRBD1 for D (6 bases). The CDR3 sequence is CASSIDGGASYEQYF. DNA of the CDR3: TGTGCCAGCAGCATCGATGGGGGCGCCTCCTACGAGCAGTACTTC.